Sequencing of this TCR beta chain was carried out in a study of T cell responses to AZD1222 COVID-19 vaccine. The wider study: Second-dose intervals of approximately 4 or approximately 12 weeks were pooled. Broader study findings: Spike-specific TCR breadth and depth grew following two AZD1222 doses. Clonal diversity may have been underestimated, and the donors were mostly white British, with more females than males.

Sequencing was performed with immunoSEQ multiplex PCR; in TCRdb, only in-frame clones are kept and a portion is missing. The table includes 140,000 to 150,000 clones, around 91% detected once. Note on this clone: Its specificity is not known.

The origin of this receptor is an adult in good health. This specimen consisted of peripheral blood, obtained on day 0 of AZD1222 vaccination.

CDR3 region: CASSGGTRGSDTQYF. The CDR3 DNA is TGTGCCAGCAGCGGAGGGACTAGAGGAAGTGATACGCAGTATTTT. The rearrangement links TRBV7-3 to TRBJ2-3, with 8 bases lining up with TRBD2. The CDR3 runs 15 residues. Trimming cost V 5 bases and J 6 bases; bases outside gene matches: 10. Germline V CDR1 and CDR2: SGHTA, FQGTGA.